This TCR beta chain was profiled in a study of CD8+CD57+ T cells in acquired aplastic anemia (dated by TCRdb to about 2018). For context, the study as a whole: On average, sorted CD4+ and CD8+ cells yielded 3 to 4 ug of extracted DNA, with a range of 0.2 to 27.4 ug. A CD8+CD57+ expansion meant a frequency higher than the mean frequency seen in healthy subjects.

Concerning this clonotype: No cognate antigen has been identified for it. The germline gene is not matched at one end of the junction; a read error may be the cause.

Broad study findings and their caveats: Although under 35 CD8+ CDR3 sequences were shared by patients and controls, these sequences appeared highly expressed in patients and within the immunodominant clones of patients. CD8+ Simpson's diversity did not differ significantly between patients and healthy controls (P=0.060).

From the cysteine through the phenylalanine, the CDR3 covers 13 amino acids. Of the read, only the CDR3 DNA is kept; its 39 bases are in frame from base 1. Patients chosen for sequencing had shown expansion of CD8+CD57+ cells by flow cytometry. Every patient had severe acquired aplastic anemia, diagnosed using the International Study of Aplastic Anemia and Agranulocytosis and Camitta criteria. No patient had received any therapy when blood was sampled. TCR repertoires of sorted CD4+ and CD8+ blood T cells from severe aplastic anemia patients and healthy subjects were deep-sequenced in the study. Patients were enrolled under clinicaltrials.gov protocols 00001620, 01623167, 00001397, 00071045, 00081523 and 00961064 in the USA. Ficoll-Paque density gradient centrifugation was used to isolate peripheral blood mononuclear cells. CD4+ and CD8+ T cells were sorted by FACS or magnetic beads before DNA extraction.

Profiling of TCR beta VDJ combinations and CDR3 sequences used genomic DNA as the template. An Illumina HiSeq 2000 was the platform used for TCR repertoire sequencing. In the original analysis: Repertoires were assessed using TRBV/TRBJ rearrangement plots, CDR3 size and DJ length profiles, and Simpson's diversity index. The most abundant DNA sequence in the deep sequencing data was taken as the immunodominant clone. CDR3 amino acid sequences were screened for sharing across subjects and were compared with published repertoires and the VDJdb database. TCRdb passed the public sequencing reads through fastp at Q25 and MiXCR, retaining productive beta sequences. For every CDR3 protein sequence, its rows merge into one entry that carries the most common genes and DNA. It is TCRdb's table, rather than the study itself, that gives the V and J calls and clone size. The sample has 190,000 or so distinct CDR3 sequences on record, roughly half of them singletons. Of the sample, about 1.8% is held by the ten largest clones.

The sequence links TRBV12-3 or TRBV12-4 to TRBJ2-3; the D gene is unclear. The sequenced sample consisted of sorted CD4+, CD8+, or CD8+CD57+ T cells (not recorded which) from PBMCs. This sequence originates from a human donor with aplastic anemia. The CDR3 region reads CASSILIADTQYF. Read as DNA, the sequence is TGTGCCAGCAGTATATTAATAGCAGATACGCAGTATTTC.